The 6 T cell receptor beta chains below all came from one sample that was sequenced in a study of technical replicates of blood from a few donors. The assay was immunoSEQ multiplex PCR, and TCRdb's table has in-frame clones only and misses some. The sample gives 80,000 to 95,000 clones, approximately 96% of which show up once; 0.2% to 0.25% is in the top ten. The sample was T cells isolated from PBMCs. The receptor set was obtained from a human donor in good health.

The CDR3 sequence is CASNPRDRGFYEQFF. The CDR3 coding sequence is TGTGCCAGCAACCCCCGGGACAGGGGATTCTATGAGCAGTTCTTC. This chain joins TRBV28 and TRBJ2-1, with TRBD1 identical over 10 bases. Trimming cost V 7 bases and J 8 bases; bases outside gene matches: 11. The CDR3 extends over 15 amino acids. Germline V gene lookup returns CDR1 MDHEN and CDR2 SYDVKM.

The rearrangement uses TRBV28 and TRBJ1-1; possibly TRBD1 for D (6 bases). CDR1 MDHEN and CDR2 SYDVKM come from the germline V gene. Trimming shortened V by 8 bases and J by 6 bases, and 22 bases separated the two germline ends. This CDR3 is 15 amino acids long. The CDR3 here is CASLNLRQAGPEAFF. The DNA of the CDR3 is TGTGCCAGCCTTAATCTGCGACAGGCAGGCCCTGAAGCTTTCTTT.

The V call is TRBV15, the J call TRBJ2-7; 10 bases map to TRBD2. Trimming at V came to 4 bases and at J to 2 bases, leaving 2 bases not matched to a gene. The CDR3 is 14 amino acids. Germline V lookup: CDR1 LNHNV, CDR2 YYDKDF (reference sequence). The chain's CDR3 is CATSNGLAAYEQYF. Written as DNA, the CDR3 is TGTGCCACCAGCAATGGACTAGCGGCCTACGAGCAGTACTTC.

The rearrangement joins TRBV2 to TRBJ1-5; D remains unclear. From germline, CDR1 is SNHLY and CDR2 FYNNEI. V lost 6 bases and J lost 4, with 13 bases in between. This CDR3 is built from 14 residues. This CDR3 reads CASRGLSGNQPQHF. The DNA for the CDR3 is TGTGCCAGCAGGGGGTTATCGGGGAATCAGCCCCAGCATTTT.

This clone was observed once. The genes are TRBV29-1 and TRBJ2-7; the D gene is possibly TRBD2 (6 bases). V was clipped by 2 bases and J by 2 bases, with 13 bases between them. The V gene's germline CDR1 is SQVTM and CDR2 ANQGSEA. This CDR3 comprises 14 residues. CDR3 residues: CSVETGESTYEQYF. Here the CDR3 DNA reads TGCAGCGTTGAAACGGGGGAGAGCACCTACGAGCAGTACTTC.

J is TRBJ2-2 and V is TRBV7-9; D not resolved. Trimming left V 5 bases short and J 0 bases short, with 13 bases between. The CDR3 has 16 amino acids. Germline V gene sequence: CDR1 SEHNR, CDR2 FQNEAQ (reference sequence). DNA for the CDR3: TGTGCCAGCAGCCACGCCCCTAGATCGAACACCGGGGAGCTGTTTTTT. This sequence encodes CASSHAPRSNTGELFF.